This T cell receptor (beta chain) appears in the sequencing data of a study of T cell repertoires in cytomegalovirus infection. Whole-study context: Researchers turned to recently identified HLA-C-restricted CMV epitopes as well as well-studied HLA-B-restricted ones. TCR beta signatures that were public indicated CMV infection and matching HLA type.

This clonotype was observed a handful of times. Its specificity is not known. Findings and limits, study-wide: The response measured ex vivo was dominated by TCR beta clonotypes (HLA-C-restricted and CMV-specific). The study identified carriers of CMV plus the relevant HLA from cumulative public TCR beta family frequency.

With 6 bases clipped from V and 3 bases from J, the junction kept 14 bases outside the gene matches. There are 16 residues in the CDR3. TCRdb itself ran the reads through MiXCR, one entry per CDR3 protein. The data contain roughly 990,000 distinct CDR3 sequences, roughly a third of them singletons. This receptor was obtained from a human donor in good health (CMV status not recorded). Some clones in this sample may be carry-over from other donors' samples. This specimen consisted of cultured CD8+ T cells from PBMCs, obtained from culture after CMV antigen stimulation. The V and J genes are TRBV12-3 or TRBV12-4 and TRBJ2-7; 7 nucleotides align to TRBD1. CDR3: CASSRFPTGAGYEQYF. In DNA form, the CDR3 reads TGTGCCAGCAGCCGCTTCCCCACAGGGGCAGGCTACGAGCAGTACTTC.